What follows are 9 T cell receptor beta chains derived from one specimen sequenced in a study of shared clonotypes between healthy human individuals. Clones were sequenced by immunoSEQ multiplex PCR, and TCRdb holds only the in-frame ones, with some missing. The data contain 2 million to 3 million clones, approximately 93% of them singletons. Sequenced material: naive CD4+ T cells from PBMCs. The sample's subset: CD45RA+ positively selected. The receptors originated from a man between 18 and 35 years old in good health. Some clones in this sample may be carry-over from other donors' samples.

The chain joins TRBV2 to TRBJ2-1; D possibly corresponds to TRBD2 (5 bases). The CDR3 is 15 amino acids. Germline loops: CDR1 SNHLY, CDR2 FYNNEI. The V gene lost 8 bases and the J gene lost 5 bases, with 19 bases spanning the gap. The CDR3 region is CASSNVRERNNEQFF. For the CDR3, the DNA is TGTGCCAGCTCTAATGTTAGGGAGAGAAACAATGAGCAGTTCTTC.

CDR3 DNA sequence: TGTGCCAGCAGTGTCACAGGGGCGACCCAGTACTTC. Protein: CASSVTGATQYF. This chain links TRBV25-1 with TRBJ2-5; the match to TRBD1 covers 7 bases. Germline assignment: CDR1 MGHDK and CDR2 SYGVNS. V dropped 4 bases and J dropped 7; count of bases not matched to a gene: 3. This CDR3 region has 12 residues. Together with reference TRBV25-1 and TRBJ2-5, the CDR3 gives the full variable domain: EADIYQTPRYLVIGTGKKITLECSQTMGHDKMYWYQQDPGMELHLIHYSYGVNSTEKGDLSSESTVSRIRTEHFPLTLESARPSHTSQYLCASSVTGATQYFGPGTRLLVL.

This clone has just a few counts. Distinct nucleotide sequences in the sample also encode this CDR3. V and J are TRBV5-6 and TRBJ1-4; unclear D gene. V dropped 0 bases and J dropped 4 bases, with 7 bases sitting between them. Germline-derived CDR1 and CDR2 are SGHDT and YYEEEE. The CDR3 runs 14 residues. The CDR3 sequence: CASSLGRFNEKLFF. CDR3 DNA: TGTGCCAGCAGCTTGGGACGGTTTAATGAAAAACTGTTTTTT.

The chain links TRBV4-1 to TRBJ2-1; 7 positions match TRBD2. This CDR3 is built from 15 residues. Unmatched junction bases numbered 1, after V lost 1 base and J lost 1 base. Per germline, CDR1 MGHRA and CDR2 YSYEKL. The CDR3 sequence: CASSQVAGSYNEQFF. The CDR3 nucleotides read TGCGCCAGCAGCCAAGTAGCGGGTTCCTACAATGAGCAGTTCTTC.

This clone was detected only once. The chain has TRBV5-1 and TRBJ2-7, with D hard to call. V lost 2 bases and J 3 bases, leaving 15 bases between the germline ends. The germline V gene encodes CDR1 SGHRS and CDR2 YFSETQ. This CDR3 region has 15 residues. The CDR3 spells CASSFSAGSSYEQYF. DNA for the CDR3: TGCGCCAGCAGCTTCTCGGCAGGCTCCAGCTACGAGCAGTACTTC. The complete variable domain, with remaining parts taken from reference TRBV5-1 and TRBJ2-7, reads KAGVTQTPRYLIKTRGQQVTLSCSPISGHRSVSWYQQTPGQGLQFLFEYFSETQRNKGNFPGRFSGRQFSNSRSEMNVSTLELGDSALYLCASSFSAGSSYEQYFGPGTRLTVT.

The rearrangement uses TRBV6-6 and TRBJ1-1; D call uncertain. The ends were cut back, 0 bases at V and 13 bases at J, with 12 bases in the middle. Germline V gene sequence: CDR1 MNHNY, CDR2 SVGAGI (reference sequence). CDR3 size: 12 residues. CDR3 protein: CASSYSPSNIFF. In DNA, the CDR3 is TGTGCCAGCAGTTACTCTCCATCTAATATTTTCTTT.

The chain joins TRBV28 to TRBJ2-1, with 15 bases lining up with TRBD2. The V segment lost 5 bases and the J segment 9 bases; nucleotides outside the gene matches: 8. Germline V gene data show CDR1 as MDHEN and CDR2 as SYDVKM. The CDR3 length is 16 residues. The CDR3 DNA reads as TGTGCCAGCAGTCCCGGACTAGCGGGAGGGAGGGCTGAGCAGTTCTTC. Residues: CASSPGLAGGRAEQFF.

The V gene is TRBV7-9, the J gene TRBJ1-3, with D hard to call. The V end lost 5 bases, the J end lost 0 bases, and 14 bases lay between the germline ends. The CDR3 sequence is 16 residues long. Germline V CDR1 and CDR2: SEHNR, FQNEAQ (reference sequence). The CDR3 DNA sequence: TGTGCCAGCAGCCCCACCCGAAAGAACTCTGGAAACACCATATATTTT. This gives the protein CASSPTRKNSGNTIYF.

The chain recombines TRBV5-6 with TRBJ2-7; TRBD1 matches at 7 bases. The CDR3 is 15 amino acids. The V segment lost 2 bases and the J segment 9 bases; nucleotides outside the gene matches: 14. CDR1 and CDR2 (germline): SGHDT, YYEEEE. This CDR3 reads CASSFLGQAPHGQYF. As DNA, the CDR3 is TGTGCCAGCAGCTTTTTAGGACAGGCCCCTCATGGGCAGTACTTC.